This TCR beta chain was obtained from a study of cytomegalovirus exposure and HLA in healthy donors. Study outcomes and limitations: The number of N-insertions in an Asian-associated ancestry cluster was reportedly below the approximately 700-donor mean in a later analysis. Within a later analysis, the majority of CMV-associated TCR beta chains appeared HLA-restricted. Among the sequence variants, a highly shared cluster was likely an artifact of sequencing. Immune exposure information available was restricted to CMV serostatus.

The PCR used 60 Vbeta and 13 Jbeta primers. Sequencing was performed with immunoSEQ multiplex PCR; in TCRdb, only in-frame clones are kept and a portion is missing. There are some 85,000 clones in the sample; around 85% occur only once, and approximately 2.3% lies in the top ten. Concerning this clone: The antigen remains unidentified.

Germline V CDR1 and CDR2: SGHRS, YFSETQ. V gave up 4 bases and J gave up 3 bases, with 8 bases separating them. The CDR3 totals 12 residues. Sample: PBMCs. The clonotype was recovered from a man between 18 and 29 years old in good health and CMV-seronegative. The rearrangement links TRBV5-1 to TRBJ2-7; D call uncertain. For the CDR3, the DNA is TGCGCCAGCAGCAAACAGAGCTACGAGCAGTACTTC. Protein: CASSKQSYEQYF.